This TCR beta chain was documented in a study of blood T cell repertoires in COVID-19. Study in general: COVID-19 samples, acute and convalescent, were from the United States, Italy and Spain. Sources were T cells, B-cell-depleted T cells, or PBMCs; the material itself was cDNA or gDNA.

Sequencing was performed with immunoSEQ multiplex PCR; in TCRdb, only in-frame clones are kept and a portion is missing. The data show some 64,000 clones, 79% seen once. Germline V gene sequence: CDR1 SGHVS, CDR2 FNYEAQ. Between the trimmed V and J ends, which lost 0 bases and 0 bases, there was a span of 12 bases. CDR3 length: 17 residues. The receptor's source is an older woman with acute or convalescent COVID-19. The V gene is TRBV7-6, the J gene TRBJ2-1, with D unresolved. Sequences were obtained from peripheral blood. The CDR3 region has the DNA TGTGCCAGCAGCTTAGCGCTATCCATACGCTCCTACAATGAGCAGTTCTTC. The encoded protein is CASSLALSIRSYNEQFF.